These 2 T cell receptor beta chains share one sample of origin, sequenced in a study of Tregs in tolerant kidney transplant recipients. Libraries were prepared by immunoSEQ multiplex PCR; TCRdb keeps only in-frame clonotypes and omits some of them. The repertoire consists of roughly 250,000 clones, with 65% to 85% occurring once and the leading ten covering under 0.65%. Sequenced input: CD4+ T cells from blood. All receptors derive from a human donor in good health.

The gene calls are TRBV6-5 and TRBJ1-2; D is unclear. The CDR3 extends over 13 amino acids. Trimming took off 0 bases at V and 8 bases at J, with 10 bases between the two ends. From germline, CDR1 is MNHEY and CDR2 SVGAGI. The CDR3 here is CASSYSYVGGYTF. CDR3 bases: TGTGCCAGCAGTTACTCGTACGTAGGAGGCTACACCTTC.

The chain links TRBV29-1 to TRBJ2-5, with TRBD2 identical over 8 bases. The ends lost 5 bases at V and 4 bases at J; junction bases unmatched: 6. Per the germline V gene, CDR1 is SQVTM and CDR2 is ANQGSEA. This CDR3 region has 13 residues. CDR3 coding DNA: TGCAGCGTTTTACCGACTAGCGCAGAGACCCAGTACTTC. Amino acids: CSVLPTSAETQYF.